These 2 T cell receptor beta chains originate from one sample sequenced in a study of T cell responses to AZD1222 COVID-19 vaccine. Sequencing used immunoSEQ multiplex PCR; TCRdb keeps in-frame clones, though not all of them. In the table there are around 66,000 clones, 88% of which are singletons. The sequencing used peripheral blood, collected 28 days after the second dose of the MenACWY control vaccine. Every receptor here comes from an adult who received the MenACWY meningococcal vaccine as a control.

This chain connects TRBV5-6 to TRBJ1-2, with D unresolved. Germline V gives CDR1 SGHDT, CDR2 YYEEEE. The CDR3 length is 12 residues. V was clipped by 3 bases and J by 3 bases, with 6 bases between them. In DNA, the CDR3 is TGTGCCAGCAGCTCCGGAGACTATGGCTACACCTTC. Residues: CASSSGDYGYTF.

The chain links TRBV16 to TRBJ2-6, with no clear D. Trimming stripped 2 bases from V and 1 base from J, with 15 bases between. The CDR3 loop spans 18 amino acids. Per the germline V gene, CDR1 is KGHSY and CDR2 is FQNENV. CDR3 nucleotides: TGTGCCAGCAGCCAACAGAGTGCGCGAGTTTCTGGGGCCAACGTCCTGACTTTC. Its translation: CASSQQSARVSGANVLTF.